This TCR beta chain is from a study of early T cells in non-severe SARS-CoV-2 infection. As for the study in general: The input, bulk RNA from unsorted whole blood, was sequenced, and chains were unpaired.

Unique molecular identifiers were affixed to single, distinct cDNA molecules. TCRdb reanalysed the 5' RACE reads using MiXCR and keeps one entry per CDR3 protein. The sample records under 90,000 distinct CDR3 sequences, roughly 13% being singletons. General study results and limits: Clonotype matching in VDJdb favored anti-spike CD8 responses and did not capture private and CD4 specificities.

There are many counts of this clonotype. No antigen is known for it. The CDR3 runs to 15 residues. The V end lost 2 bases, the J end lost 8 bases, and 16 bases lay between the germline ends. J is TRBJ2-1 and V is TRBV23-1, with TRBD2 as a possible D gene (6 bases). TRBV23-1 is an open reading frame whose function is uncertain. This sequence was found in an adult who was a healthcare worker with PCR-confirmed SARS-CoV-2 infection or an uninfected control (not recorded which). The sequenced sample was whole blood. The CDR3 is CASSQNLRGGDEQFF. The CDR3 nucleotides read TGCGCCAGCAGTCAAAACCTCCGCGGAGGGGATGAGCAGTTCTTC.